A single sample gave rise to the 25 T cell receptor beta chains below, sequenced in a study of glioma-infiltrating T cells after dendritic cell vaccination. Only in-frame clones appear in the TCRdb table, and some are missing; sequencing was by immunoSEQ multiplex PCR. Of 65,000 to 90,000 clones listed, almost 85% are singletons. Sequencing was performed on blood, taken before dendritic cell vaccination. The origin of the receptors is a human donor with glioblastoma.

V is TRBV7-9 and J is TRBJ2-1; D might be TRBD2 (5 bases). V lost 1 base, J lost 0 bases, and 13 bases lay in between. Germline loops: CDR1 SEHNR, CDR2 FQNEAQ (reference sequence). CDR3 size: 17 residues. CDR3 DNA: TGTGCCAGCAGCTTAGGGGGTGCGGGTGCCTCCTACAATGAGCAGTTCTTC. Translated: CASSLGGAGASYNEQFF.

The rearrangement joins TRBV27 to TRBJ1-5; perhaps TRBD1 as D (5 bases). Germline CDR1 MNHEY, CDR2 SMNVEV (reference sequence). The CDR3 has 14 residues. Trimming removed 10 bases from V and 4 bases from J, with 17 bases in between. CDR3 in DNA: TGTGCCACCTCCCGGCAGGGCGAGAATCAGCCCCAGCATTTT. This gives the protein CATSRQGENQPQHF.

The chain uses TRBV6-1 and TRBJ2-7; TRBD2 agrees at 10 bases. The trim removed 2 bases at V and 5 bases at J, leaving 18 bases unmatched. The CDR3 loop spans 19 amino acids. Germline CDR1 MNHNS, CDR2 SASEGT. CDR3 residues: CASSENPPSGGALRHEQYF. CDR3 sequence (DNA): TGTGCCAGCAGTGAAAACCCACCCAGCGGGGGGGCTCTCAGGCACGAGCAGTACTTC.

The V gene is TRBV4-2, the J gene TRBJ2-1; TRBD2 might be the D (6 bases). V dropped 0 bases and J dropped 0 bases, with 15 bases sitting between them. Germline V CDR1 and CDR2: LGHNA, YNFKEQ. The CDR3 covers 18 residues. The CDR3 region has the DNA TGTGCCAGCAGCCAAGAATGGCGGGGAAGGTACTCCTACAATGAGCAGTTCTTC. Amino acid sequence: CASSQEWRGRYSYNEQFF.

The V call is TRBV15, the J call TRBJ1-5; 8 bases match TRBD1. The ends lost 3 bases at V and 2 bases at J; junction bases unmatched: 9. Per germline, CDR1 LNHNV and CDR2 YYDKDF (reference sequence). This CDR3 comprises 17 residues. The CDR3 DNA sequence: TGTGCCACCAGCAGGGGGGTCGACAGGGGCGGCAATCAGCCCCAGCATTTT. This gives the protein CATSRGVDRGGNQPQHF.

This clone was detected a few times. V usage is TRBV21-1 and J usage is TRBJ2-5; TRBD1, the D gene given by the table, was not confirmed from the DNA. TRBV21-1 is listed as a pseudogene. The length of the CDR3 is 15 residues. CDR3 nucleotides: TGTGCCAGCAGCAGAATAAACAGGGTTGAGGAGACCCAGTACTTC. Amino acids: CASSRINRVEETQYF.

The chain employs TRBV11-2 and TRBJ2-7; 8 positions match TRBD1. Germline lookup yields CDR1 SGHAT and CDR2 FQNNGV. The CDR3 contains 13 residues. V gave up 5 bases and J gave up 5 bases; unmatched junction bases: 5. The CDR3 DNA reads TGTGCCAGCAGCCGCAACAGGGGGAACGAGCAGTACGTC. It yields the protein CASSRNRGNEQYV.

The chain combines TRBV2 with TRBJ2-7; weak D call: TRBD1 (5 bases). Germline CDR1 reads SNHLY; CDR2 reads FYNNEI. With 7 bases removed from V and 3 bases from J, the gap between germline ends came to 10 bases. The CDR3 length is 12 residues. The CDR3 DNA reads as TGTGCCAGCATACGACAGAACTACGAGCAGTACTTC. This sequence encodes CASIRQNYEQYF.

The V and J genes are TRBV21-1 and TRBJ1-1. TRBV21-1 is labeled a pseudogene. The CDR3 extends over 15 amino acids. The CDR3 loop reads CASSSNAPGDTEAFF. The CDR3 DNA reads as TGTGCCAGCAGCAGTAATGCCCCCGGTGACACTGAAGCTTTCTTT.

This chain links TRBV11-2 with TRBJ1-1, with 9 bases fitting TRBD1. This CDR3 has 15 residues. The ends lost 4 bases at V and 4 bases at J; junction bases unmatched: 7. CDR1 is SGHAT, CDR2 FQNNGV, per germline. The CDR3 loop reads CASSSLTGGSTEAFF. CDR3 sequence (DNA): TGTGCCAGCAGCTCTTTGACAGGGGGGAGCACTGAAGCTTTCTTT.

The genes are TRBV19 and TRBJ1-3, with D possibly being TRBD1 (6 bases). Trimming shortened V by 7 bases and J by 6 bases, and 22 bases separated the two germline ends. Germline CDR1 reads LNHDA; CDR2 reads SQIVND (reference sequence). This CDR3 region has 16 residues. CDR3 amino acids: CASTSGGPGLENTIYF. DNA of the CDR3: TGTGCCAGTACGAGCGGGGGGCCAGGGCTGGAAAACACCATATATTTT.

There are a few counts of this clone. The CDR3 region is CASSMSYTQYF. As DNA, the CDR3 is TGTGCCAGCAGTATGAGCTATACGCAGTATTTT. The chain combines TRBV2 with TRBJ2-3; D call uncertain. The germline V and J ends were trimmed by 5 bases and 7 bases, with 7 bases remaining between them. The germline gives CDR1 SNHLY, CDR2 FYNNEI. This CDR3 spans 11 amino acids.

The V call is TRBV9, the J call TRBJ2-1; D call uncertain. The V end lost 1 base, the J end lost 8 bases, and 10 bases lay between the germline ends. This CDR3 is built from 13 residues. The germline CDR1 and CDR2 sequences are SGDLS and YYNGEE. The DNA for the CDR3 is TGTGCCAGCAGCGTATCGTTTGAGCATGAGCAGTTCTTC. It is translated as CASSVSFEHEQFF.

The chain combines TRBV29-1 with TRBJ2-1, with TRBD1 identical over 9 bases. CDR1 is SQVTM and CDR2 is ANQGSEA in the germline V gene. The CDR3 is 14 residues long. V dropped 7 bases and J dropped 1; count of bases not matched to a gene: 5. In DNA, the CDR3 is TGCAGCGCGTCCGGGACAGGGTCCTACAATGAGCAGTTCTTC. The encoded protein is CSASGTGSYNEQFF.

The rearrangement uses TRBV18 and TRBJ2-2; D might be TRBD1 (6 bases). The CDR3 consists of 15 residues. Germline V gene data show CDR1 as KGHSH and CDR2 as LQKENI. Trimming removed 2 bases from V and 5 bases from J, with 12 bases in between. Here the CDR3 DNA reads TGTGCCAGCTCACCAAATGACGGACAGACCGGGGAGCTGTTTTTT. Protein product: CASSPNDGQTGELFF.

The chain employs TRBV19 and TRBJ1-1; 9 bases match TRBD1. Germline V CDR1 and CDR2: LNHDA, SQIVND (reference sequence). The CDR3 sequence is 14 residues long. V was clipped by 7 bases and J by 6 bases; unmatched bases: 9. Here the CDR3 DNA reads TGTGCCAGTATCGGGCGGACAGGGGTTTCTGAAGCTTTCTTT. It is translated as CASIGRTGVSEAFF.

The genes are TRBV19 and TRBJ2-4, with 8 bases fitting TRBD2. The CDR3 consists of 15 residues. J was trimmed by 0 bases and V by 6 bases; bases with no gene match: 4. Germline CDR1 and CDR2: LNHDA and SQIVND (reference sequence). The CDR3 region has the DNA TGTGCCAGTAGCGGGGGGGATTTAGCCAAAAACATTCAGTACTTC. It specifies CASSGGDLAKNIQYF.

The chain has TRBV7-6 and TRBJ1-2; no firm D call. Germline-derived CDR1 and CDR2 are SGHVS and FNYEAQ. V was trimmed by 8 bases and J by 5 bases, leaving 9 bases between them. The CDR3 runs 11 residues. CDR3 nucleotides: TGTGCCAGCTACGGGAGTTATGGCTACACCTTC. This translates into CASYGSYGYTF.

The CDR3 here is CASSRGSSYEQYF. The CDR3, as DNA: TGTGCCAGCTCACGAGGCAGTTCCTACGAGCAGTACTTC. The chain has TRBV18 and TRBJ2-7, with D unclear. Germline V lookup: CDR1 KGHSH, CDR2 LQKENI. This CDR3 is 13 amino acids long. Trimming took off 4 bases at V and 1 base at J, with 8 bases between the two ends.

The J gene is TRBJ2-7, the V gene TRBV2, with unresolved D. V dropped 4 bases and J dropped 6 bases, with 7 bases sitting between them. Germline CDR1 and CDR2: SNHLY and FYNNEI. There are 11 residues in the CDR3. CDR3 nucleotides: TGTGCCAGCAGTGTTCTCGGCGAGCAGTACTTC. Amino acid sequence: CASSVLGEQYF. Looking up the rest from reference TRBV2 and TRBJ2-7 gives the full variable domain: EPEVTQTPSHQVTQMGQEVILRCVPISNHLYFYWYRQILGQKVEFLVSFYNNEISEKSEIFDDQFSVERPDGSNFTLKIRSTKLEDSAMYFCASSVLGEQYFGPGTRLTVT.

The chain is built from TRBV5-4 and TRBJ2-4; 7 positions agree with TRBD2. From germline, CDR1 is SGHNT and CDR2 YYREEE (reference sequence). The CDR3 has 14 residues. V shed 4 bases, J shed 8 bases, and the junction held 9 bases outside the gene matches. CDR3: CASSVGRRGDIQYF. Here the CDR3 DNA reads TGTGCCAGCAGCGTAGGGCGACGGGGGGACATTCAGTACTTC. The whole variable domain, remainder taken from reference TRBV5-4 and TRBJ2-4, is ETGVTQSPTHLIKTRGQQVTLRCSSQSGHNTVSWYQQALGQGPQFIFQYYREEENGRGNFPPRFSGLQFPNYSSELNVNALELDDSALYLCASSVGRRGDIQYFGAGTRLSVL.

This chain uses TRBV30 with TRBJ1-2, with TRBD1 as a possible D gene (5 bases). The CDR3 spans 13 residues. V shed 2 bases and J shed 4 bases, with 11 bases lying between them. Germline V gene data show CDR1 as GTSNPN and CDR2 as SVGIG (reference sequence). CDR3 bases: TGTGCCTGGAGTAACCAGGGTCCCTATGGCTACACCTTC. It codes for CAWSNQGPYGYTF. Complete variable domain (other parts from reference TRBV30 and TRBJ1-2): SQTIHQWPATLVQPVGSPLSLECTVEGTSNPNLYWYRQAAGRGLQLLFYSVGIGQISSEVPQNLSASRPQDRQFILSSKKLLLSDSGFYLCAWSNQGPYGYTFGSGTRLTVV.

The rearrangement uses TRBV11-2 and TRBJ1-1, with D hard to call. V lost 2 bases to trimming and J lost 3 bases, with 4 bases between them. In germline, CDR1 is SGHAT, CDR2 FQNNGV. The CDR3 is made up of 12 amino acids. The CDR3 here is CASSLNYTEAFF. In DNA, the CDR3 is TGTGCCAGCAGCTTAAACTACACTGAAGCTTTCTTT. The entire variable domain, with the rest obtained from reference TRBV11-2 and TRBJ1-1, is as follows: EAGVAQSPRYKIIEKRQSVAFWCNPISGHATLYWYQQILGQGPKLLIQFQNNGVVDDSQLPKDRFSAERLKGVDSTLKIQPAKLEDSAVYLCASSLNYTEAFFGQGTRLTVV.

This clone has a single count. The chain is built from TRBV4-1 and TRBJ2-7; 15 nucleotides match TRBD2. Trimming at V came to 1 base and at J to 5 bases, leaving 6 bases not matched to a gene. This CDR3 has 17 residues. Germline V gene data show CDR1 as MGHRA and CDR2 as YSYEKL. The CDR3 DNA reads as TGCGCCAGCAGCCAAGGGGGACTAGCGGGAGGCCCCCACGAGCAGTACGTC. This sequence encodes CASSQGGLAGGPHEQYV.

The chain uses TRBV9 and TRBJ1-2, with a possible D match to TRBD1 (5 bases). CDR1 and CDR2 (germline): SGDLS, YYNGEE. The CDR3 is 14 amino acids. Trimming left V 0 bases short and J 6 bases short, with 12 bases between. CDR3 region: CASSVVPGSNGYTF. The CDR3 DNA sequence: TGTGCCAGCAGCGTAGTTCCAGGGTCAAATGGCTACACCTTC. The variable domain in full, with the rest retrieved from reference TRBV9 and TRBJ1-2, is DSGVTQTPKHLITATGQRVTLRCSPRSGDLSVYWYQQSLDQGLQFLIQYYNGEERAKGNILERFSAQQFPDLHSELNLSSLELGDSALYFCASSVVPGSNGYTFGSGTRLTVV.